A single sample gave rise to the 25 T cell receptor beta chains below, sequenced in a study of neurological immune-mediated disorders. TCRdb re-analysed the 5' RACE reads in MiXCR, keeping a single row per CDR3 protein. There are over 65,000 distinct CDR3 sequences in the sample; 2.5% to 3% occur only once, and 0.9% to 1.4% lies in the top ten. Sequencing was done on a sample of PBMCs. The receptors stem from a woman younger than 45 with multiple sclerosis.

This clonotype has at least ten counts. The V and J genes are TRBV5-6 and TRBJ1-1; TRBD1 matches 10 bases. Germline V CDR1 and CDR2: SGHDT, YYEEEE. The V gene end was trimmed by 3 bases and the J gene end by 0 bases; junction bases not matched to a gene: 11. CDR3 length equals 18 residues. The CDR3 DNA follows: TGTGCCAGCAGCTCCGTCCCGGGACAGGGGTTAATGAACACTGAAGCTTTCTTT. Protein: CASSSVPGQGLMNTEAFF. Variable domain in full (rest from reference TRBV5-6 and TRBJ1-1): DAGVTQSPTHLIKTRGQQVTLRCSPKSGHDTVSWYQQALGQGPQFIFQYYEEEERQRGNFPDRFSGHQFPNYSSELNVNALLLGDSALYLCASSSVPGQGLMNTEAFFGQGTRLTVV.

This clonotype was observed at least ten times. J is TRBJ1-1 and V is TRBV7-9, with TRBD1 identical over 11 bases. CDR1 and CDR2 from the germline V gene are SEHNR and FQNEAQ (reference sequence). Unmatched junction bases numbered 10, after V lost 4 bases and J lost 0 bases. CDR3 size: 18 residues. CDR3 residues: CASSSRGRDRGMNTEAFF. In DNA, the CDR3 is TGTGCCAGCAGCTCGAGGGGGAGGGACAGGGGGATGAACACTGAAGCTTTCTTT.

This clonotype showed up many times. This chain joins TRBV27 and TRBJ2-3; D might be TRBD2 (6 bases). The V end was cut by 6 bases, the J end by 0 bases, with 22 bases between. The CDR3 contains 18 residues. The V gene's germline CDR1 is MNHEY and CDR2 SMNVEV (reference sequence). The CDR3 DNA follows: TGTGCCAGCAGCCCCATCTCCTCGCGGGGATATAGCACAGATACGCAGTATTTT. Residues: CASSPISSRGYSTDTQYF.

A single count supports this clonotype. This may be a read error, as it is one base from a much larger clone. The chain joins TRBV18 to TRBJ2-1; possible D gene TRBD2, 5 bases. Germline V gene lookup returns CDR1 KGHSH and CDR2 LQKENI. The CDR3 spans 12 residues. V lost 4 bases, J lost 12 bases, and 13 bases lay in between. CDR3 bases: TGTGCCAGCTCACTAGACTATTTTGCGCAGTTCTTC. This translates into CASSLDYFAQFF.

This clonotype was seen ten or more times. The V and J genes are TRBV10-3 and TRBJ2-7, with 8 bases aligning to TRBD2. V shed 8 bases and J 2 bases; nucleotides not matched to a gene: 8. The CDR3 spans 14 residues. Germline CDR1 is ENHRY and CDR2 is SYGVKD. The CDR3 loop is CAIGSLAGTYEQYF. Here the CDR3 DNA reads TGTGCCATCGGATCCTTAGCGGGAACCTACGAGCAGTACTTC.

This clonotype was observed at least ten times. Here the CDR3 DNA reads TGCAGTGCTCCTGGGACAGTTAACTATGGCTACACCTTC. It encodes CSAPGTVNYGYTF. The chain recombines TRBV20-1 with TRBJ1-2, with 7 bases that match TRBD1. The trim removed 5 bases at V and 1 base at J, leaving 4 bases unmatched. CDR1 and CDR2 from the germline V gene are DFQATT and SNEGSKA (reference sequence). CDR3 length equals 13 residues.

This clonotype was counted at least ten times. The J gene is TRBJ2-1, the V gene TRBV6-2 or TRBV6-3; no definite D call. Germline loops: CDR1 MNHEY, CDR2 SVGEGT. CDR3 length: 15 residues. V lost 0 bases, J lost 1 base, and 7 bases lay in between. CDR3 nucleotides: TGTGCCAGCAGTTACTCGACCAGGTCCTACAATGAGCAGTTCTTC. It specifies CASSYSTRSYNEQFF.

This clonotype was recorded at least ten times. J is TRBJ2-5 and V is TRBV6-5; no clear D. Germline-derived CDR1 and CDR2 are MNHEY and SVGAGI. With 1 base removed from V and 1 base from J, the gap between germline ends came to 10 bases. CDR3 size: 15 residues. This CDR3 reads CASSYFHSSQETQYF. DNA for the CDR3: TGTGCCAGCAGTTACTTCCATTCCTCCCAAGAGACCCAGTACTTC.

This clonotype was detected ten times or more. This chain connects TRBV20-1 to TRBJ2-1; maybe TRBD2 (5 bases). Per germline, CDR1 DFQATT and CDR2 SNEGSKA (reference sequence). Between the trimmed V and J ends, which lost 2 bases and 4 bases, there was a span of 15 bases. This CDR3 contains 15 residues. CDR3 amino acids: CSARPDETGYNEQFF. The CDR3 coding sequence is TGCAGTGCTAGACCCGACGAAACGGGGTACAATGAGCAGTTCTTC.

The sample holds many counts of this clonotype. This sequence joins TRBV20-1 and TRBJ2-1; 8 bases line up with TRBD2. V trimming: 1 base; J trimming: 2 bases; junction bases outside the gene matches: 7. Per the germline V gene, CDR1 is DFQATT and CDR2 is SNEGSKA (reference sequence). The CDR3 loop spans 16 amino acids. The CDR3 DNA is TGCAGTGCTAGAGCACCCAGCGGGAGAGCCTACAATGAGCAGTTCTTC. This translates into CSARAPSGRAYNEQFF.

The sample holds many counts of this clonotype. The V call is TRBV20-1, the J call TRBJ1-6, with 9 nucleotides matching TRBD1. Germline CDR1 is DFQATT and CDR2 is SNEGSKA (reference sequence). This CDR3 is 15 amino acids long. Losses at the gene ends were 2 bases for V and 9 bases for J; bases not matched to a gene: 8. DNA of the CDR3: TGCAGTGCTAGAAGCCCACAGGGGGCGGTTTCACCCCTCCACTTT. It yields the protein CSARSPQGAVSPLHF.

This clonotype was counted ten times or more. The CDR3 DNA reads TGTGCCAGCAGCATGAACAGGGGATCTTACGAAAAACTGTTTTTT. This codes for CASSMNRGSYEKLFF. This chain uses TRBV5-6 with TRBJ1-4, with 7 bases matching TRBD1. This CDR3 has 15 amino acids. CDR1 is SGHDT, CDR2 YYEEEE, per germline. V lost 4 bases to trimming and J lost 8 bases; unmatched junction nucleotides: 11.

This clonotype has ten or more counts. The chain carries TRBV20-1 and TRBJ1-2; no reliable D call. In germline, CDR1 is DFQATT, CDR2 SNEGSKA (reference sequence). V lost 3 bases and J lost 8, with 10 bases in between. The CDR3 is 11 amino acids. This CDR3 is CSARREVGYTF. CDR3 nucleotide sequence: TGCAGTGCTAGGCGTGAAGTAGGCTACACCTTC.

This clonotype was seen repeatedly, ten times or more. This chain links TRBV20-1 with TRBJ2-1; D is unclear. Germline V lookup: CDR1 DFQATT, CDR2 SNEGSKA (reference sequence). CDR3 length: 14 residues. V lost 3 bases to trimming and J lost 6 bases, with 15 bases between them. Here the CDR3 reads CSASRRTLFNEQFF. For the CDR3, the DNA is TGCAGTGCTAGCCGTCGTACCCTGTTCAATGAGCAGTTCTTC.

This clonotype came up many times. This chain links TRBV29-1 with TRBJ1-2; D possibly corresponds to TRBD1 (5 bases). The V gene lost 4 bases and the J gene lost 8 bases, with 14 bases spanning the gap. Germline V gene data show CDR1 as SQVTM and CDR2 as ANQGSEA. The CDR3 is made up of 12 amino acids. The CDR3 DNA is TGCAGCGTTGTCCCCGGCAGGGACGGCTACACCTTC. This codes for CSVVPGRDGYTF.

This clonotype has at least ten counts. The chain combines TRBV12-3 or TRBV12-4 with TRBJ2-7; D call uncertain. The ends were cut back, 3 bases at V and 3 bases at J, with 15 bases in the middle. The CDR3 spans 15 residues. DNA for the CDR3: TGTGCCAGCAGTTTTGGTGCAGAAAAACACTACGAGCAGTACTTC. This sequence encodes CASSFGAEKHYEQYF.

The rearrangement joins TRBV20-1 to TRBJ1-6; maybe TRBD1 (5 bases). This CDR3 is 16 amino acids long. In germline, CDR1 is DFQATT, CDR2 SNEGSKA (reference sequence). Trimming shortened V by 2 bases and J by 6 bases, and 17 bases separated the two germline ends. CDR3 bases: TGCAGTGCTAGACGGGGCAGCGGGAGGGGTAATTCACCCCTCCACTTT. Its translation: CSARRGSGRGNSPLHF.

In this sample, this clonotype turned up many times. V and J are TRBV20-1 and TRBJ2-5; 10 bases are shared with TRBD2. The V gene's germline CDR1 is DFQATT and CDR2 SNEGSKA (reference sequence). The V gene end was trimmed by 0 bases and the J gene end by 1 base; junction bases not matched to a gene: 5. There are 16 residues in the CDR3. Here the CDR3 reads CSAREDSGRIQETQYF. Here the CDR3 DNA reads TGCAGTGCTAGAGAGGATAGCGGGAGGATCCAAGAGACCCAGTACTTC.

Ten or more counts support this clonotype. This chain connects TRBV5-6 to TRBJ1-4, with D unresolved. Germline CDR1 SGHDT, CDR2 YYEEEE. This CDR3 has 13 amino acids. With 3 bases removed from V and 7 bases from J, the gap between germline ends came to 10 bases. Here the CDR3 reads CASSSNPVEKLFF. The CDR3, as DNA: TGTGCCAGCAGCTCCAATCCCGTTGAAAAACTGTTTTTT.

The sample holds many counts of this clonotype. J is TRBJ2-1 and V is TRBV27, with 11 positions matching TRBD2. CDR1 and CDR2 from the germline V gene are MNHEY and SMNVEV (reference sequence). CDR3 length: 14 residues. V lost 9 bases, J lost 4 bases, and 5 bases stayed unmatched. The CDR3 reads CASKGLAAYNEQFF. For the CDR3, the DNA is TGTGCCAGTAAGGGACTAGCGGCGTACAATGAGCAGTTCTTC.

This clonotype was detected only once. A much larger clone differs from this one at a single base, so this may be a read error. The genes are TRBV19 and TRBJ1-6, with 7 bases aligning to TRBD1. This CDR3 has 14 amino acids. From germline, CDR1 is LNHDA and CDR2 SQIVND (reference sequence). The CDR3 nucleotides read TGTGCCAGTACCCAACAGGGGTGGAATTCACCCCTCAACTTT. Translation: CASTQQGWNSPLNF.

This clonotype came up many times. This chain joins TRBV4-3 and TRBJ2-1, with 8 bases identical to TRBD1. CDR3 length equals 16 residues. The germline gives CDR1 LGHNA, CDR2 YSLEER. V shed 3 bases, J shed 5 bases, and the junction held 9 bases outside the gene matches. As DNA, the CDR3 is TGCGCCAGCAGCCAGGGTCCGGGACAGGCTAACAATGAGCAGTTCTTC. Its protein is CASSQGPGQANNEQFF.

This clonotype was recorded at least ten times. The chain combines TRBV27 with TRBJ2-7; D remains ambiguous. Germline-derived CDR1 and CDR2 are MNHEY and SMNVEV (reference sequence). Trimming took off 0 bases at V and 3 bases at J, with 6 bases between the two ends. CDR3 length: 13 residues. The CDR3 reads CASSLSVRYEQYF. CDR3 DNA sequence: TGTGCCAGCAGTTTATCAGTCCGCTACGAGCAGTACTTC.

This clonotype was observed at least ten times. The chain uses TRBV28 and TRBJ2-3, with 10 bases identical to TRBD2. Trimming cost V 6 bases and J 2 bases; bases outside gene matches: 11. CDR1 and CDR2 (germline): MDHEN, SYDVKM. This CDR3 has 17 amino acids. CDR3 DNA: TGTGCCAGCAGCCCACTGGGGGGGACTAGCGCCACAGATACGCAGTATTTT. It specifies CASSPLGGTSATDTQYF.

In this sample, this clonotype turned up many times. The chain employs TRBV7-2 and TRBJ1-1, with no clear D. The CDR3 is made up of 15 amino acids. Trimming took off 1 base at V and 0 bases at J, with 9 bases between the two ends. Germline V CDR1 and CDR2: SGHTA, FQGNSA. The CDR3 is CASSLDEGLNTEAFF. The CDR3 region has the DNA TGTGCCAGCAGCTTAGATGAGGGTTTGAACACTGAAGCTTTCTTT.